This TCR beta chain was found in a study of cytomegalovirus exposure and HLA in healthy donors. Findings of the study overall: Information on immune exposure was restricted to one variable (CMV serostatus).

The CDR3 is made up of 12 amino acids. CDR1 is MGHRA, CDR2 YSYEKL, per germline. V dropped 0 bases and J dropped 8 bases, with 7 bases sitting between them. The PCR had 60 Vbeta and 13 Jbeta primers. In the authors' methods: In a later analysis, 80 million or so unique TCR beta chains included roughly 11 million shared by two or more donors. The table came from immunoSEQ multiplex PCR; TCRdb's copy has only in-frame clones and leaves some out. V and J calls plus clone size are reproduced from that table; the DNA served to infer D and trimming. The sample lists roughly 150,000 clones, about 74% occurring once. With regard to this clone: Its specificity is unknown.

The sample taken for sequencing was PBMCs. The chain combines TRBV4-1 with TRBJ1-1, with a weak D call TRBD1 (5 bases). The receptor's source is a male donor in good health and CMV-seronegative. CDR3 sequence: CASSQDRGEAFF. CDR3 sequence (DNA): TGCGCCAGCAGCCAAGATCGGGGGGAAGCTTTCTTT.